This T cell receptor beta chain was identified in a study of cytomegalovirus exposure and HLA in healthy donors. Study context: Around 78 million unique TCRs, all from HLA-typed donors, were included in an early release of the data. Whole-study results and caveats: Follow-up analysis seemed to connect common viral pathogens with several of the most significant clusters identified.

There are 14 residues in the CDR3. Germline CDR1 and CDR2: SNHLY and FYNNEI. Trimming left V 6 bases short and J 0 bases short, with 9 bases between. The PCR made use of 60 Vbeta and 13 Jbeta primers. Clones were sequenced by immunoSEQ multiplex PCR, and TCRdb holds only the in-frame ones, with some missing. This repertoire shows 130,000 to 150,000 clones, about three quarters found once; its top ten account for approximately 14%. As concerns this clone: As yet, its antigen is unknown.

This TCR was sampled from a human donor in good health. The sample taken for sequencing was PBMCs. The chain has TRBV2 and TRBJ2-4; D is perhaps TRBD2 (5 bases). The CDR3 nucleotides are TGTGCCAGCAGCCTCGGGGAAGCCAAAAACATTCAGTACTTC. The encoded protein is CASSLGEAKNIQYF.